Listed below are T cell receptor beta chains from one sample, sequenced in a study of blood T cell repertoires in COVID-19. The assay was immunoSEQ multiplex PCR, and TCRdb's table has in-frame clones only and misses some. The repertoire consists of about 210,000 clones, with about 88% occurring once and the leading ten covering around 23%. The material sequenced was PBMCs or T cells enriched from blood (not recorded which). These receptor sequences come from a woman between 35 and 50 years old in a cohort exposed to, infected with or recovered from COVID-19 (not recorded which). The CDR3 runs from the conserved cysteine through the conserved F or W. Some rows have no size entry. The others give once, few or many, or a class for an expanded clone.

>TRBV21-1|-
CASSPPEQGAYNEQFF
>TRBV29-1|-
CSVTTDNYGYTF
>TRBV6-2/TRBV6-3|-
CASSFGTSRNYGYTF
>TRBV18|-
CASSPRDRYQETQYF
>TRBV5-5|-
CASSLRDRGFYEQYF
>TRBV5-8|-
CASSSGGRTDTQYF
>TRBV29-1|-
CSVELAGGPDTQYF
>TRBV9|-
CASSEGGFRTEAFF
>TRBV12-3/TRBV12-4|-
CASSRDSQPQHF
>TRBV6-5|-
CATQGGADTQYF
>TRBV27|-
CASSSGGFGNTIYF
>TRBV9|-
CASSPHWDRAVNEQFF
>TRBV2|-
CASSPRRTVNIPSGANVLTF
>TRBV19|-
CASSIGLRYEQYF
>TRBV15|-
CATSRDLGGRHTIYF
>TRBV6-1|-
CASSEVRTPGLPYNEQFF
>TRBV4-2|-
CASSPLGGAGNLYEQYF
>TRBV6-7|-
CASSISGRRGQETQYF
>TRBV4-1|once
CASSQGYRGNYNSPLHF
>TRBV18|-
CASSQLRQGAGETQYF
>TRBV20-1|-
CSARREMGYTF
>TRBV4-1|-
CASSQELVAEAFF
>TRBV5-1|-
CASGLGNLAGDGNEQFF
>TRBV6-5|-
CASSYGGVGTGELFF
>TRBV29-1|-
CSVYQGIAAFF
>TRBV30|-
CAWSVSGNQPQHF
>TRBV5-1|-
CASKGQGGDEKLFF
>TRBV5-1|-
CASSLLTPDNEKLFF
>TRBV11-2|-
CASSLDFGVQETQYF
>TRBV10-1|-
CASGPNTGELFF
>TRBV6-5|-
CASNIPGQGNSPLHF
>TRBV5-6|-
CASSPGTGVPATNEKLFF
>TRBV7-9|-
CASSFNQGETQYF
>TRBV2|-
CASTRQGISYEQYF
>TRBV7-2|-
CASSPWDRRGNSPLHF
>TRBV5-5|-
CASSSVGGSYNSPLHF
>TRBV13|-
CASSHTREAFF
>TRBV6-1|-
CASSDGQDHQPQHF
>TRBV27|-
CASSTTRAPEAFF
>TRBV19|-
CASSMQGQETQYF
>TRBV7-2|-
CASKNRDYSYNEQFF
>TRBV11-2|-
CASSLAGYNSPLHF
>TRBV9|-
CASSVDYGTGTSPLHF
>TRBV9|-
CASSAKSNRALHF
>TRBV5-4|-
CASSAGQRNTEAFF
>TRBV19|-
CASSTRQGNTEAFF
>TRBV18|once
CASSPTGANTEAFF
>TRBV13|-
CASSPGQGTYNEQFF
>TRBV3-1/TRBV3-2|-
CASSLNRGGGYTF
>TRBV5-1|-
CASSLSGIYNEQFF
>TRBV24-1|-
CATSTTLGGQGSGYTF
>TRBV11-3|-
CASSETGGRTDTQYF
>TRBV7-9|-
CASGYAENTEAFF
>TRBV5-8|-
CASTSGTGSHWEELFF
>TRBV6-5|-
CASSYSDSLNTEAFF
>TRBV7-2|-
CASSLRARDISLEETQYF
>TRBV5-6|once
CASSLRRQGRLSFF